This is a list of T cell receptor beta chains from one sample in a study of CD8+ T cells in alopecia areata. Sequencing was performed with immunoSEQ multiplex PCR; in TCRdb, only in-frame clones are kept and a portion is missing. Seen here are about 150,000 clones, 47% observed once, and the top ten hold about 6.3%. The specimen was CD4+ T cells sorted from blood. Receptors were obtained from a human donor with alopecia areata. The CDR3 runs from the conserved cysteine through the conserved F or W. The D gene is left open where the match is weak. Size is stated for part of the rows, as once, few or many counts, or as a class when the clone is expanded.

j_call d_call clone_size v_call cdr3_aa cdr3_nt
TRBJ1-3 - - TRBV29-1 CSGLRGSGNTIYF TGCAGCGGCCTCAGAGGGTCTGGAAACACCATATATTTT
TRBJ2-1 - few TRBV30 CAWSVRGNEQFF TGTGCCTGGAGTGTACGGGGCAATGAGCAGTTCTTC
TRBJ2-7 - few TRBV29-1 CSYRDSRQYF TGCAGCTACCGGGACTCACGGCAGTACTTC
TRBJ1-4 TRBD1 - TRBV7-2 CASSQDGQGGPTNEKLFF TGTGCCAGCAGCCAAGACGGACAGGGTGGTCCAACTAATGAAAAACTGTTTTTT
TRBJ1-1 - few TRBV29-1 CSVELPEAFF TGCAGCGTTGAGTTACCTGAAGCTTTCTTT
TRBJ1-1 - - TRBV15 CATSRDLDRNTEAFF TGTGCCACCAGCAGAGACCTGGACAGGAACACTGAAGCTTTCTTT
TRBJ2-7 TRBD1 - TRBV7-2 CASSLGWDRTVYEQYF TGTGCCAGCAGCTTGGGTTGGGACAGGACGGTATACGAGCAGTACTTC
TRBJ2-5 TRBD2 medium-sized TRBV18 CASSPELAGVETQYF TGTGCCAGCTCACCGGAACTAGCGGGAGTCGAGACCCAGTACTTC
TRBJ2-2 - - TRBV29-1 CSAGKDRYTGELFF TGCAGCGCTGGGAAAGACAGATATACCGGGGAGCTGTTTTTT
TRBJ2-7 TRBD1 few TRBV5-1 CASSLETGSSYEQYF TGCGCCAGCAGCCTAGAGACAGGGTCCTCCTACGAGCAGTACTTC